This TCR beta chain was observed in a study of post-analysis software for immune sequencing data. Carried by the TCR beta cDNA libraries were unique molecular identifiers. TCRdb reanalysed the PCR reads using MiXCR and keeps one entry per CDR3 protein. The table includes about 380,000 distinct CDR3 sequences, around a third detected once. Study-wide points: The five TRBV segments detected at higher frequency in patients than in controls included TRBV5-6, TRBV5-1 and TRBV20-1.

With regard to this clonotype: Its specificity is not known.

Germline V gene sequence: CDR1 KGHDR, CDR2 SFDVKD. The germline V and J ends were trimmed by 3 bases and 5 bases, with 17 bases remaining between them. The CDR3 has 16 residues. This chain links TRBV24-1 with TRBJ2-3, with D perhaps assigned TRBD1 or TRBD2 (5 bases each). This receptor was taken from a girl aged 5 to 17 with multiple sclerosis. The sequenced sample was blood. Here the CDR3 DNA reads TGTGCCACCAGTGATAAGGGCGAGAGGGGCGTAGATACGCAGTATTTT. Translating it yields CATSDKGERGVDTQYF.